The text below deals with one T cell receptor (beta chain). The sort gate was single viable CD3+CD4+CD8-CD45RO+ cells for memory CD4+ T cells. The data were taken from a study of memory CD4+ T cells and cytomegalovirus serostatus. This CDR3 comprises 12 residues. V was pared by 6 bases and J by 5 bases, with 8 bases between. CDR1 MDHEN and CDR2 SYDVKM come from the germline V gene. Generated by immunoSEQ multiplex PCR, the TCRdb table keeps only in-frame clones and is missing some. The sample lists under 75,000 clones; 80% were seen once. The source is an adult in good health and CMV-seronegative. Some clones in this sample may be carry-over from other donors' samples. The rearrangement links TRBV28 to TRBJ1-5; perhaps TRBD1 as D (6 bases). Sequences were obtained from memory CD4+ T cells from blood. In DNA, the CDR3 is TGTGCCAGCAGGGCAGGGGATCAGCCCCAGCATTTT. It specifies CASRAGDQPQHF.